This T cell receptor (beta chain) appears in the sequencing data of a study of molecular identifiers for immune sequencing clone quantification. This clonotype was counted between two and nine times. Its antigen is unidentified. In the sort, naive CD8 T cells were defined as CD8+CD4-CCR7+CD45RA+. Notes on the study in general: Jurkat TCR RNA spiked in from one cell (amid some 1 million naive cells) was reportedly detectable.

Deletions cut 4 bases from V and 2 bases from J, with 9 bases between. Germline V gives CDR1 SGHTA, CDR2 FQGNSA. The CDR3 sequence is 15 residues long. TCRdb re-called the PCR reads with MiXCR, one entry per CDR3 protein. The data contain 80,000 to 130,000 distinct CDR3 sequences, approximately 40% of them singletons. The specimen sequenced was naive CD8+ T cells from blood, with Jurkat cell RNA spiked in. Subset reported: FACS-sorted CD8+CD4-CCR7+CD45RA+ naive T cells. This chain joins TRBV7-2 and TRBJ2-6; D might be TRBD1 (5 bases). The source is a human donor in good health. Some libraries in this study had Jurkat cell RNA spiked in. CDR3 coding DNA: TGTGCCAGCAGCTATGACAGTACTGGGGCCAACGTCCTGACTTTC. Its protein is CASSYDSTGANVLTF.